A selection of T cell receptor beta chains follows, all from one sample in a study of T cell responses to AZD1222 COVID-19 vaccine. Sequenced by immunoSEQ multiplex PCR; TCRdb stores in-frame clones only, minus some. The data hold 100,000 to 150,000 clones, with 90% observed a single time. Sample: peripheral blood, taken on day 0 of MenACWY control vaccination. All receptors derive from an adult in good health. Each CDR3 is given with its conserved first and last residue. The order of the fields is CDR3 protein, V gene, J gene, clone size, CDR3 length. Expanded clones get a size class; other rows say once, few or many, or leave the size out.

CASSDWGQGNQPQHF	TRBV6-1	TRBJ1-5	.	15
CASSPGQGPYEQYF	TRBV7-9	TRBJ2-7	.	14
CASSEGLPFSYEQYF	TRBV3-1/TRBV3-2	TRBJ2-7	.	15
CASSPTGTGGVLAQHF	TRBV19	TRBJ1-5	.	16
CASSEGVLTYNEQFF	TRBV6-1	TRBJ2-1	.	15
CASSLASGGFGDEQFF	TRBV7-6	TRBJ2-1	.	16
CASSLRHMNTEAFF	TRBV7-2	TRBJ1-1	.	14
CARLKKETDTDTQYF	TRBV25-1	TRBJ2-3	.	15
CASSLTAHSNQPQHF	TRBV7-9	TRBJ1-5	.	15
CASSQGGGGITGELFF	TRBV3-1/TRBV3-2	TRBJ2-2	.	16
CASSRSQGSASGELFF	TRBV18	TRBJ2-2	once	16
CASSLGKGQPQHF	TRBV28	TRBJ1-5	.	13
CASSPGVGEKLFF	TRBV18	TRBJ1-4	.	13